Sequencing of this T cell receptor (beta chain) was carried out in a study of regulatory T cells in long-lasting Graves disease. Study summary: The antithyroid drugs taken by newly diagnosed Graves' patients had been used for under 3 months. Findings and limits, study-wide: Favored gene segments in persistent disease were TRBV28, TRBJ1-2 and TRBJ2-5.

Time point here: newly diagnosed GD, antithyroid drugs for less than 3 months. Scientists built the TCR library using RNA that was extracted from PBMCs. The CDR3 runs 11 residues. CDR1 and CDR2 from the germline V gene are SQVTM and ANQGSEA. The germline V and J ends were trimmed by 3 bases and 6 bases, with 8 bases remaining between them. Building of the TCR beta libraries involved iRepertoire HTBI primers and Arm-PCR of CDR3 regions. TCRdb used MiXCR to reprocess the multiplex PCR reads, holding one entry per CDR3 protein. The sample contains approximately 300,000 distinct CDR3 sequences, about 20% of which appear only once. As to this clonotype: Its target is not known.

The V gene is TRBV29-1, the J gene TRBJ1-1; D is uncertain. The specimen was peripheral blood mononuclear cells (PBMCs), collected at new diagnosis, from a patient treated with antithyroid drugs. The TCR originated in a female donor with Graves disease. The CDR3 coding sequence is TGCAGCGTTGACGTGACGGCTGAAGCTTTCTTT. It specifies CSVDVTAEAFF.